This T cell receptor (beta chain) came from a study of blood T cell repertoires in COVID-19. The wider study: Samples taken during acute and convalescent COVID-19 were collected in the United States, Italy and Spain.

Original processing notes: The assay estimated nucleated cells by amplifying reference gene primers. Profiled with immunoSEQ multiplex PCR; TCRdb holds only in-frame clones, not every one. The V and J calls and clone size come from that table; D and trimming were worked out from the DNA. The sample has 90,000 to 150,000 clones, about 89% seen once. A single count supports this clone. Material: peripheral blood. The sequence was collected from a human donor with acute or convalescent COVID-19. The donor label of this sample is uncertain.

CDR3: CASSLLQGLYGYTF. Written as DNA, the CDR3 is TGCGCCAGCAGCTTATTGCAGGGACTCTATGGCTACACCTTC. The genes are TRBV5-1 and TRBJ1-2; a weak D match, TRBD1 (5 bases). This CDR3 region has 14 residues. V was shortened by 2 bases and J by 4 bases, with 12 bases between the two germline ends. Germline lookup yields CDR1 SGHRS and CDR2 YFSETQ.